This is a list of T cell receptor beta chains from one sample in a study of tumor-infiltrating lymphocytes in primary liver carcinoma. Via MiXCR, TCRdb re-called the multiplex PCR reads, giving one row per CDR3 protein. The table records 150,000 to 200,000 distinct CDR3 sequences, about 61% of them present only once. Sequencing input: peripheral blood. Every receptor here comes from a woman in her fifties or sixties with primary liver carcinoma and hepatitis B virus infection. CDR3s include the opening cysteine and the closing phenylalanine or tryptophan. A D gene is named only where the DNA matches it firmly. Some rows have no size entry. The others give once, few or many, or a class for an expanded clone.

d_gene,len,v_gene,abundance,j_gene,CDR3aa,CDR3nt
.,17,TRBV5-1,.,TRBJ1-1,CANSLDTVRGMNTEAFF,TGCGCCAACAGCTTGGATACTGTAAGGGGAATGAACACTGAAGCTTTCTTT
TRBD1,15,TRBV28,.,TRBJ2-1,CASVDKGQAANEQFF,TGTGCCAGCGTAGATAAGGGACAGGCTGCCAATGAGCAGTTCTTC
TRBD1,16,TRBV11-3,.,TRBJ1-6,CVSSMTGTGIYSPLHF,TGTGTCAGCAGCATGACCGGGACAGGGATTTATTCACCCCTCCACTTT
TRBD2,16,TRBV14,.,TRBJ2-3,CAISLDVGLVRNTQYF,TGTGCCATCAGCTTAGACGTGGGACTAGTACGAAATACGCAGTATTTT
TRBD2,15,TRBV5-6,.,TRBJ2-2,CASSRSGINTRELFF,TGTGCCAGCAGCCGTAGCGGGATCAACACCCGGGAGCTGTTTTTC
TRBD1,20,TRBV29-1,.,TRBJ2-4,CSPIWDRGNFWSKAKNIRYF,TGCAGCCCAATATGGGACAGGGGGAATTTTTGGTCGAAGGCCAAAAACATTCGGTACTTC
TRBD2,17,TRBV4-1,.,TRBJ2-3,CASSQPQGRASTDTQYF,TGCGCCAGCAGCCAACCCCAAGGGAGGGCTAGCACAGATACGCAGTATTTT
.,16,TRBV12-3/TRBV12-4,few,TRBJ2-3,CASSLVTGLYTDTQYF,TGTGCCAGCAGTTTAGTTACAGGACTATACACAGATACGCAGTATTTT
.,16,TRBV5-4,few,TRBJ2-1,CASSWGTQTLYNEQFF,TGTGCCAGCAGCTGGGGGACCCAGACCCTCTACAATGAGCAGTTCTTC
.,15,TRBV11-2,.,TRBJ2-7,CASSLVGTGTYEKYF,.
TRBD2,14,TRBV5-1,.,TRBJ2-1,CSSSLWTSGNEQFF,TGCTCCAGCAGCTTGTGGACTAGCGGCAATGAGCAGTTCTTC
.,15,TRBV6-6,.,TRBJ1-3,CASSTRTVDLNTIYF,TGTGCCAGCAGTACCCGGACAGTCGACTTGAACACCATATATTTT
.,13,TRBV11-2,.,TRBJ2-1,CTSSARAGNEQFF,TGTACCAGTAGCGCTCGGGCGGGGAATGAGCAGTTCTTC
.,16,TRBV11-2,once,TRBJ2-1,CTSSTTRGGGYNEQSF,TGTACCAGCAGCACCACGCGAGGGGGTGGTTACAATGAGCAGTCCTTC
.,12,TRBV2,.,TRBJ2-3,CASMAGGDTQYF,TGTGCCAGCATGGCTGGTGGTGATACGCAGTATTTT
TRBD2,16,TRBV5-1,few,TRBJ2-1,CASSSGLAVAYNEQFF,TGCGCCAGCAGCTCGGGACTAGCGGTCGCCTACAATGAGCAGTTCTTC
.,12,TRBV11-1,.,TRBJ2-7,CASGLAVPPQYF,TGTGCCAGCGGCTTAGCCGTGCCTCCGCAGTACTTT
TRBD1,16,TRBV11-3,.,TRBJ2-1,CASSLNGQGARNEQFF,TGTGCCAGCAGCTTAAATGGACAGGGGGCGCGGAATGAACAGTTCTTC
.,14,TRBV7-8,few,TRBJ2-2,CASSQGGNTGELFF,TGTGCCAGCAGCCAGGGGGGTAACACCGGGGAGCTGTTTTTT
.,13,TRBV6-2/TRBV6-3,.,TRBJ1-5,CASSCNRVQPQHF,TGTGCCAGCAGTTGCAACAGGGTTCAGCCCCAGCATTTT
.,12,TRBV30,few,TRBJ1-6,CAWSVGASPLHF,TGTGCCTGGAGTGTTGGGGCTTCACCCCTCCACTTT
.,15,TRBV6-1,.,TRBJ2-1,CTSESRFPSYNEQFF,TGTACCAGCGAATCTAGGTTTCCCTCCTACAATGAGCAGTTCTTC
.,13,TRBV29-1,.,TRBJ2-1,CSVEGPANNDQFF,TGCAGCGTTGAGGGGCCAGCGAACAATGATCAGTTCTTC
TRBD1,16,TRBV11-2,.,TRBJ2-7,CASNLDPGQSSYEQYF,TGTGCCAGCAACTTAGACCCGGGACAGAGCTCCTACGAGCAGTACTTC
.,15,TRBV6-6,.,TRBJ2-2,CASSDRGRITGELFF,TGTGCCAGCAGTGACCGTGGGAGGATCACCGGGGAGCTGTTTTTT
.,14,TRBV11-3,.,TRBJ2-3,CASSYRGSTDAQYF,TGTGCCAGCAGCTATAGGGGGAGCACAGATGCGCAGTATTTT
TRBD2,14,TRBV5-1,.,TRBJ2-3,CASRASGIADTQYF,TGCGCCAGCAGGGCTAGCGGGATAGCAGATACGCAGTATTTT
TRBD1,13,TRBV20-1,.,TRBJ2-7,CSARPGTVDEQYF,TGCAGTGCTCGGCCCGGGACAGTTGACGAGCAGTACTTC
TRBD2,14,TRBV11-2,.,TRBJ2-7,CASSLTSGSYKQYF,TGTGCCAGCAGCTTGACTAGCGGGAGTTACAAGCAATACTTC
.,14,TRBV28,few,TRBJ2-7,CASSLSMAHYEQYF,TGTGCCAGCAGCCTTTCGATGGCCCACTACGAGCAGTACTTC
.,16,TRBV7-8,.,TRBJ2-2,CASSLTVLNNTGELSF,TGTGCCAGCAGCTTAACAGTATTGAATAACACCGGGGAGCTGTCTTTT
TRBD2,17,TRBV11-1,.,TRBJ2-1,CPSSLPLFSGSTSEQFF,TGTCCCAGTAGCTTACCGCTCTTCAGCGGGAGTACGAGTGAGCAGTTCTTC
.,12,TRBV5-6,few,TRBJ2-3,CASSLGTDMQYF,TGTGCCAGCAGCTTGGGGACAGATATGCAGTATTTT
.,13,TRBV11-2,.,TRBJ1-1,CASSLSPYTEAFF,TGTGCAAGCAGCTTATCCCCCTACACTGAAGCTTTCTTT
TRBD2,15,TRBV11-2,.,TRBJ2-1,CAGGQYPGLGDEQFF,TGTGCCGGCGGCCAATACCCGGGACTAGGGGATGAGCAGTTCTTC
TRBD2,15,TRBV7-9,.,TRBJ2-5,CASSYPFGRGETQYF,TGTGCCAGCAGCTACCCGTTCGGGCGGGGGGAGACCCAGTACTTC
TRBD1,14,TRBV5-8,.,TRBJ2-1,CASSLRDRNNEQFF,TGTGCCAGCAGCTTGAGGGACAGAAACAATGAGCAGTTCTTC
.,14,TRBV29-1,many,TRBJ2-7,CSVQNRGSYYEQYF,TGCAGCGTCCAGAATAGGGGCAGTTATTACGAGCAGTACTTC
.,14,TRBV11-2,.,TRBJ1-1,CVSSILDKNTEAFF,TGTGTCAGCAGCATTCTCGACAAGAACACTGAAGCTTTCTTT
.,14,TRBV6-2/TRBV6-3,many,TRBJ2-1,CASTFFLTDNEQFF,TGTGCCAGCACCTTTTTCCTCACCGACAATGAGCAGTTCTTC
TRBD1,14,TRBV20-1,.,TRBJ1-2,CSAPRRQGAHGYTF,TGCAGTGCCCCACGTCGACAGGGGGCGCATGGCTACACCTTC
TRBD2,17,TRBV12-5,few,TRBJ2-1,CASGLVGLAASYNGQFF,TGTGCTAGTGGTTTGGTAGGGCTAGCGGCCTCCTACAATGGGCAGTTCTTC
.,17,TRBV6-1,.,TRBJ2-3,CASSEQGGSKIPHTQYF,TGTGCCAGCAGTGAACAAGGGGGATCTAAGATCCCACATACGCAGTATTTT
TRBD2,15,TRBV28,.,TRBJ2-1,CASSDWTSGSNEQFF,TGTGCCAGCAGTGATTGGACTAGCGGGAGTAATGAGCAGTTCTTC
.,13,TRBV6-6,.,TRBJ2-7,CASSNDRAYDQYF,TGTGCCAGCAGCAACGACAGAGCCTACGACCAGTACTTC
.,15,TRBV7-8,once,TRBJ2-3,CASSFPRGWADTQYF,TGTGCCAGCAGCTTTCCAAGGGGCTGGGCAGATACGCAGTATTTT
TRBD2,14,TRBV6-5,.,TRBJ2-3,CASRTSGSRDTRYF,TGTGCCAGCAGGACTAGCGGGAGTCGTGATACACGGTATTTT
.,14,TRBV5-1,.,TRBJ1-1,CASNFDNRNTEALF,TGCGCCAGCAACTTTGACAACCGGAACACTGAAGCTCTCTTT
TRBD2,15,TRBV6-6,.,TRBJ2-3,CASSLTSGSADTQYF,TGTGCCAGCAGTTTGACTAGCGGGAGTGCAGATACGCAGTATTTT
TRBD2,13,TRBV6-5,.,TRBJ2-7,CASRASGLYERCF,TGTGCCAGCAGGGCTAGCGGGCTCTACGAGCGGTGCTTC
.,14,TRBV11-2,.,TRBJ1-4,CASSHWRSNEKLFF,TGTGCCAGCAGCCACTGGAGATCGAATGAAAAACTGTTTTTT
.,17,TRBV11-2,once,TRBJ1-2,CASSLDPIRALRCGYTF,TGCGCCAGCAGCTTAGATCCGATCAGGGCGCTGCGTTGTGGCTACACCTTC
.,14,TRBV13,.,TRBJ2-5,CTSSLRGEKETQYF,TGTACCAGCAGCTTAAGGGGGGAGAAGGAGACCCAGTACTTC
.,12,TRBV6-5,.,TRBJ2-5,CASGYPQETQYF,TGTGCCAGCGGCTACCCTCAAGAGACCCAGTACTTC
.,15,TRBV12-3/TRBV12-4,.,TRBJ1-1,CASTNEQVMNTEASF,TGTGCCAGCACCAACGAACAGGTCATGAACACTGAAGCTTCCTTT
TRBD2,14,TRBV6-5,many,TRBJ2-7,CASRTGGRAGEQYF,TGTGCCAGCAGAACAGGTGGGAGGGCCGGGGAGCAGTACTTC
TRBD2,18,TRBV4-2,many,TRBJ2-1,CASSQGSSGRGSGNEQFF,TGTGCCAGCAGCCAAGGAAGTAGCGGGAGAGGCTCGGGGAATGAGCAGTTCTTC
TRBD2,15,TRBV11-2,.,TRBJ2-1,CACSLVAGDNGEQFF,TGTGCCTGCAGCTTAGTAGCGGGAGATAATGGTGAGCAGTTCTTC
.,12,TRBV28,.,TRBJ2-2,CASTLKTGELFF,TGTGCCAGTACGCTGAAAACCGGGGAGCTGTTTTTT
TRBD1,15,TRBV11-2,.,TRBJ2-3,CANSPLTGGTDTHYF,TGTGCCAACAGCCCCCTGACAGGGGGCACAGATACGCACTATTTT